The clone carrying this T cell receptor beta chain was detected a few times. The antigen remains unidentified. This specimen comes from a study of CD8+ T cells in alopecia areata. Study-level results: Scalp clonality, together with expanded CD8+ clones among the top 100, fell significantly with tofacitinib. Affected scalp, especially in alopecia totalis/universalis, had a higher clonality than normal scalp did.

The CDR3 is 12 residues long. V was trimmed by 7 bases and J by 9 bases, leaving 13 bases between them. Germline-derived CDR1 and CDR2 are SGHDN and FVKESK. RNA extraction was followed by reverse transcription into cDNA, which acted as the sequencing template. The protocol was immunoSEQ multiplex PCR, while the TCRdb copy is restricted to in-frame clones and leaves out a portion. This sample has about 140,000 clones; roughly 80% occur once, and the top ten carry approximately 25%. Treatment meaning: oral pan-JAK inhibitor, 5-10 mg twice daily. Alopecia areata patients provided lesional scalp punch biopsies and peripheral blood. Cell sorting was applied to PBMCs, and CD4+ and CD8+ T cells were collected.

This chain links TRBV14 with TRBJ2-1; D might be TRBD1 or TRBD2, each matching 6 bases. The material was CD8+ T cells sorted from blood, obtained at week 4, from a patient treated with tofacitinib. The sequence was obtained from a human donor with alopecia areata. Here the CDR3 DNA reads TGTGCCAGCACGCTGGGGGGCGGTGAGCAGTTCTTC. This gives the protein CASTLGGGEQFF.